This entry lists 21 T cell receptor beta chains sequenced from one sample in a study of cytomegalovirus exposure and HLA in healthy donors. Researchers ran the PCR with 60 Vbeta and 13 Jbeta primers. Data came from immunoSEQ multiplex PCR; TCRdb stores just in-frame clones and leaves some out. There are about 110,000 clones in the sample; 76% occur only once, and less than 9.5% lies in the top ten. Sequenced material: PBMCs. These receptors originate from a woman aged 50 to 65 in good health and CMV-seropositive.

V gene TRBV2 combines with J gene TRBJ2-3; a weak D match, TRBD1 (5 bases). The CDR3 is 14 residues long. Trimming took 6 bases from V and 6 from J, leaving 16 bases between them. Per the germline V gene, CDR1 is SNHLY and CDR2 is FYNNEI. The CDR3 reads CASSYRSSRDTQYF. DNA for the CDR3: TGTGCCAGCAGCTACAGGTCATCGCGCGATACGCAGTATTTT.

The V gene is TRBV7-2, the J gene TRBJ2-6, with D maybe TRBD1 (5 bases). With 5 bases removed from V and 1 base from J, the gap between germline ends came to 9 bases. This CDR3 contains 15 residues. Germline CDR1 reads SGHTA; CDR2 reads FQGNSA. The CDR3 bases are TGTGCCAGCAGCGAGGCAGGGTCTGGGGCCAACGTCCTGACTTTC. Protein sequence: CASSEAGSGANVLTF.

V and J are TRBV15 and TRBJ2-5; D perhaps matches TRBD1 (5 bases). The DNA end is a closer match to TRBJ2-7, so the J assignment may be wrong. Germline CDR1 LNHNV, CDR2 YYDKDF (reference sequence). The CDR3 sequence is 15 residues long. The DNA for the CDR3 is TGTGCCACCAGCAGAGGGGCCGGGCAGGGTTACGAGCAGTACTTC. It specifies CATSRGAGQGYEQYF.

The chain joins TRBV27 to TRBJ2-5, with D possibly TRBD2 on 6 matching bases. Germline lookup yields CDR1 MNHEY and CDR2 SMNVEV (reference sequence). V lost 5 bases, J lost 11 bases, and 30 bases lay in between. The CDR3 is 17 amino acids. The CDR3 nucleotides are TGTGCCAGCAGTCCCTCCCCTAGCGTCACGAAGGGAAGGGAGCAGTACTTC. Translated, it gives CASSPSPSVTKGREQYF.

The V gene is TRBV7-2, the J gene TRBJ1-5, with D possibly being TRBD1 (6 bases). The germline CDR1 and CDR2 sequences are SGHTA and FQGNSA. The CDR3 totals 17 residues. V lost 0 bases and J 7 bases, leaving 19 bases between the germline ends. CDR3 residues: CASSLAGGQAPSQPQHF. As DNA, the CDR3 is TGTGCCAGCAGCTTAGCGGGGGGGCAGGCCCCATCCCAGCCCCAGCATTTT.

On this clone itself: This specimen includes other DNA sequences encoding the same CDR3. The chain links TRBV18 to TRBJ1-5, with TRBD1 matching 9 bases. With V trimmed by 3 bases and J by 4 bases, 1 base remained unmatched. The CDR3 length is 14 residues. The germline V gene encodes CDR1 KGHSH and CDR2 LQKENI. The CDR3 here is CASSPGTGNQPQHF. DNA of the CDR3: TGTGCCAGCTCACCTGGGACAGGGAATCAGCCCCAGCATTTT. The full variable domain, its missing parts supplied by reference TRBV18 and TRBJ1-5, is NAGVMQNPRHLVRRRGQEARLRCSPMKGHSHVYWYRQLPEEGLKFMVYLQKENIIDESGMPKERFSAEFPKEGPSILRIQQVVRGDSAAYFCASSPGTGNQPQHFGDGTRLSIL.

This clone appeared once. The chain combines TRBV5-4 with TRBJ2-3; tentatively, D is TRBD1 (5 bases). V lost 4 bases, J lost 2 bases, and 8 bases lay in between. CDR1 and CDR2 from the germline V gene are SGHNT and YYREEE (reference sequence). This CDR3 has 13 amino acids. The CDR3 coding sequence is TGTGCCAGCAGCCAGGGTCTCACAGATACGCAGTATTTT. Protein product: CASSQGLTDTQYF.

The chain is built from TRBV7-2 and TRBJ2-1, with TRBD2 matching 8 bases. The CDR3 contains 17 residues. CDR1 and CDR2 from the germline V gene are SGHTA and FQGNSA. V trimming: 3 bases; J trimming: 6 bases; junction bases outside the gene matches: 13. The CDR3 sequence: CASSLAPSGTRSNEQFF. The CDR3 DNA is TGTGCCAGCAGCTTGGCCCCTTCCGGGACTAGATCCAATGAGCAGTTCTTC.

J is TRBJ2-7 and V is TRBV5-1; a possible D gene is TRBD1 (6 bases). Trimming took off 0 bases at V and 1 base at J, with 11 bases between the two ends. CDR3 size: 15 residues. Germline CDR1 and CDR2: SGHRS and YFSETQ. The CDR3 sequence is CASSLVMRGSYEQYF. The CDR3, as DNA: TGCGCCAGCAGCTTGGTGATGAGGGGGTCCTACGAGCAGTACTTC.

With regard to this clone: The germline gene is not matched at one end of the junction; a read error may be the cause. V and J are TRBV2 and TRBJ2-6, with D possibly TRBD2 on 7 matching bases. CDR1 is SNHLY and CDR2 is FYNNEI in the germline V gene. The CDR3 is made up of 15 amino acids. The CDR3 DNA reads TGTGCCAGCAGTCTCACAGGGAGCGGGGCCAACGGCCTGACTTTC. This encodes CASSLTGSGANGLTF.

Written as DNA, the CDR3 is TGCAGCGTTGGGGGGGAATTGGGACAGGGGGCCTTCAAGGAAAAACTGTTTTTT. Encoded protein: CSVGGELGQGAFKEKLFF. The chain uses TRBV29-1 and TRBJ1-4; 12 bases line up with TRBD1. CDR3 length: 18 amino acids. CDR1 SQVTM and CDR2 ANQGSEA come from the germline V gene. Losses at the gene ends were 4 bases for V and 8 bases for J; bases not matched to a gene: 17.

The J gene is TRBJ2-2, the V gene TRBV5-1; D uncertain. CDR1 and CDR2 (germline): SGHRS, YFSETQ. The CDR3 runs 12 residues. Between the trimmed V and J ends, which lost 0 bases and 7 bases, there was a span of 4 bases. DNA for the CDR3: TGCGCCAGCAGCTTGGATATCGGGGAGCTGTTTTTT. This encodes CASSLDIGELFF.

This clone was seen a handful of times. CDR3 DNA sequence: TGTGCCAGCAGTGGAAACAGGGTCGAGAATTCACCCCTCCACTTT. Translation: CASSGNRVENSPLHF. The rearrangement joins TRBV6-4 to TRBJ1-6, with a possible D match to TRBD1 (6 bases). The CDR3 is 15 residues long. Trimming cost V 4 bases and J 7 bases, with 14 bases left between them. Germline CDR1 is MRHNA and CDR2 is SNTAGT.

The chain combines TRBV2 with TRBJ2-7; D gene uncertain. The germline gives CDR1 SNHLY, CDR2 FYNNEI. The CDR3 runs to 13 residues. The V and J ends lost 2 bases and 0 bases respectively, with 5 bases between them. This CDR3 reads CASSELSSYEQYF. The CDR3 DNA follows: TGTGCCAGCAGTGAACTGAGCTCCTACGAGCAGTACTTC.

The chain is built from TRBV7-9 and TRBJ2-1; 11 positions match TRBD2. V lost 5 bases, J lost 6 bases, and 6 bases stayed unmatched. In germline, CDR1 is SEHNR, CDR2 FQNEAQ (reference sequence). CDR3 size: 15 residues. CDR3 nucleotides: TGTGCCAGCAGCGACTCTAGCGGGAGGATCAATGAGCAGTTCTTC. It yields the protein CASSDSSGRINEQFF.

The chain employs TRBV7-9 and TRBJ2-7; TRBD1 agrees at 8 bases. The J segment lost 2 bases and the V segment lost 4 bases, leaving 10 bases of the junction unmatched. Germline CDR1 reads SEHNR; CDR2 reads FQNEAQ (reference sequence). This CDR3 has 16 amino acids. This CDR3 reads CASSSTRDRPTYEQYF. CDR3 coding DNA: TGTGCCAGCAGCTCAACCAGGGACAGGCCGACCTACGAGCAGTACTTC.

In regard to this clone: The junction does not match germline at one end; this may be a read error. The chain employs TRBV5-1 and TRBJ2-6; D perhaps matches TRBD2 (6 bases). The CDR3 is made up of 17 amino acids. Germline CDR1 is SGHRS and CDR2 is YFSETQ. CDR3 sequence reads: CASSLEPRDSGANGLTF. The CDR3 nucleotides read TGCGCCAGCAGCTTGGAACCGCGGGACTCTGGGGCCAACGGCCTGACTTTC.

This clone was observed a handful of times. The chain employs TRBV9 and TRBJ1-4; 11 bases map to TRBD1. The CDR3 has 14 residues. Germline V gene sequence: CDR1 SGDLS, CDR2 YYNGEE. V shed 3 bases and J 10 bases; nucleotides not matched to a gene: 5. The DNA of the CDR3 is TGTGCCAGCAGCGCCAGGGACAGGGGGGCAAAACTGTTTTTT. Residues: CASSARDRGAKLFF.

The chain carries TRBV20-1 and TRBJ2-5; D is perhaps TRBD1 (6 bases). V was clipped by 5 bases and J by 3 bases, with 7 bases between them. CDR3 length: 11 residues. CDR1 DFQATT and CDR2 SNEGSKA come from the germline V gene (reference sequence). As DNA, the CDR3 is TGCAGTGCTGAGGGGGAAGAGACCCAGTACTTC. This translates into CSAEGEETQYF.

The chain recombines TRBV29-1 with TRBJ1-1, with a weak D call TRBD1 (6 bases). The V gene's germline CDR1 is SQVTM and CDR2 ANQGSEA. CDR3 size: 13 residues. V shed 3 bases and J shed 1 base, with 9 bases lying between them. The CDR3 loop reads CSVDRGSNTEAFF. DNA of the CDR3: TGCAGCGTTGACAGGGGCTCGAACACTGAAGCTTTCTTT.

This chain joins TRBV5-1 and TRBJ1-2; 9 positions match TRBD1. V lost 3 bases and J lost 8; bases outside the gene matches: 8. CDR3 size: 14 residues. Per germline, CDR1 SGHRS and CDR2 YFSETQ. CDR3 sequence: CASSWGQGVEGYTF. CDR3 bases: TGCGCCAGCAGCTGGGGACAGGGCGTGGAAGGCTACACCTTC.